This T cell receptor (beta chain) is from a study of beta chain features in type 1 diabetes. This CDR3 is 12 amino acids long. The V end was cut by 8 bases, the J end by 8 bases, with 15 bases between. Germline lookup yields CDR1 KGHSH and CDR2 LQKENI. The isolated RNA, all of it, was reverse transcribed, so expressed TCRB transcripts were what got sequenced. Here immunoSEQ multiplex PCR was the method, and the copy in TCRdb shows in-frame clones only, minus some. The profile covers about 900,000 clones, with 17% appearing a single time and 0.02% to 0.03% taken by the ten largest. As for this clone: Its antigen is unknown.

In total, each donor contributed a single heparinised blood draw that averaged about 120 mL. Study conclusions and caveats: TCRB CDR3s were moderately but significantly shorter in Type 1 diabetes patients in all four CD4+ subsets. For patients, the naive, central memory and Treg TCRB repertoires appeared more alike than for healthy donors. Overrepresentation of cells with high TCR expression could result from cDNA sequencing.

Sequencing was performed on naive CD4+ T cells from blood. This clonotype was sampled from a woman between 18 and 29 years old in good health. The chain employs TRBV18 and TRBJ1-2; D may be TRBD1 (6 bases). CDR3 region: CASSPVGGGYTF. The CDR3 bases are TGTGCCAGCAGTCCCGTCGGGGGCGGCTACACCTTC. Drawing the rest from reference TRBV18 and TRBJ1-2, the complete variable domain is NAGVMQNPRHLVRRRGQEARLRCSPMKGHSHVYWYRQLPEEGLKFMVYLQKENIIDESGMPKERFSAEFPKEGPSILRIQQVVRGDSAAYFCASSPVGGGYTFGSGTRLTVV.